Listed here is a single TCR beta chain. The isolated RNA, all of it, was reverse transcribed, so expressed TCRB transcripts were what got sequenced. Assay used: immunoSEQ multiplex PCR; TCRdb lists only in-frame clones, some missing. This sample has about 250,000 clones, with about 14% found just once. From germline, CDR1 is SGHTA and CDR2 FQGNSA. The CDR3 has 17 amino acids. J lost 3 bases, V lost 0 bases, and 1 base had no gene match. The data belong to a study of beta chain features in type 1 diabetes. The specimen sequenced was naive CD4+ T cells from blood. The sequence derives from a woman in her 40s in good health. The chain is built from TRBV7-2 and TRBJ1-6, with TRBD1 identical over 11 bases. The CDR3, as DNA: TGTGCCAGCAGCTTAGCGGGGACAGGGGGCTATAATTCACCCCTCCACTTT. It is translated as CASSLAGTGGYNSPLHF.